The 30 T cell receptor beta chains presented below share a single source sample, sequenced in a study of T-cell reconstitution after alpha-beta-depleted transplantation in children. Unique molecular identifiers were used to barcode this TCRbeta library. One entry per CDR3 protein, called by TCRdb with MiXCR from the PCR reads. The sample shows about 58,000 distinct CDR3 sequences, approximately 46% of them seen only once. Sample: PBMCs, mostly from graft donor cells, taken 360 days after TCRalphabeta/CD19-depleted stem cell transplant. These receptors originate from a male patient aged 5 to 17 who had a stem cell transplant for acute lymphoblastic leukemia, so the T cells may come from the graft donor.

This clonotype was recorded a few times. The gene calls are TRBV12-3 or TRBV12-4 and TRBJ2-2; 8 bases match TRBD2. CDR3 length: 14 amino acids. V lost 7 bases and J lost 7; bases outside the gene matches: 8. The CDR3 sequence is CASTGGSELGELFF. The CDR3 bases are TGTGCCAGCACGGGAGGGAGTGAGCTCGGGGAGCTGTTTTTT.

This clonotype was picked up many times. The chain links TRBV6-5 to TRBJ2-1; 8 positions match TRBD2. The CDR3 extends over 16 amino acids. Germline loops: CDR1 MNHEY, CDR2 SVGAGI. Trimming removed 4 bases from V and 2 bases from J; junction bases left unmatched: 7. CDR3 in amino acids: CASSSPGAGAYNEQFF. CDR3 coding DNA: TGTGCCAGCAGTTCTCCGGGAGCGGGGGCCTACAATGAGCAGTTCTTC.

This sequence joins TRBV10-3 and TRBJ2-2, with D possibly being TRBD1 (5 bases). CDR1 is ENHRY, CDR2 SYGVKD, per germline. Trimming took 7 bases from V and 3 from J, leaving 12 bases between them. This CDR3 is built from 14 residues. The CDR3 spells CAIKGQGDTGELFF. CDR3 nucleotide sequence: TGTGCCATCAAGGGTCAGGGTGACACCGGGGAGCTGTTTTTT.

The chain carries TRBV4-1 and TRBJ2-1; D remains unclear. Trimming removed 3 bases at V and 8 bases at J, with 11 bases between. CDR3 size: 13 residues. CDR1 MGHRA and CDR2 YSYEKL come from the germline V gene. The DNA of the CDR3 is TGCGCCAGCAGCCACCCGCTCCTCCATGAGCAGTTCTTC. Amino acid sequence: CASSHPLLHEQFF.

V and J are TRBV12-3 or TRBV12-4 and TRBJ1-5; 10 nucleotides match TRBD1. V shed 6 bases, J shed 0 bases, and the junction held 8 bases outside the gene matches. This CDR3 has 17 amino acids. The CDR3 DNA reads TGTGCCAGCAGCGACAGGGGGCTACTCTATAGCAATCAGCCCCAGCATTTT. The encoded protein is CASSDRGLLYSNQPQHF.

The chain is built from TRBV28 and TRBJ2-3, with D uncertain. The CDR3 has 15 residues. The germline V gene has CDR1 MDHEN and CDR2 SYDVKM. The V end lost 3 bases, the J end lost 7 bases, and 17 bases lay between the germline ends. The CDR3 coding sequence is TGTGCCAGCAGTTTTCTTGCGCCGATGGGAAATACGCAGTATTTT. This gives the protein CASSFLAPMGNTQYF.

The chain couples TRBV9 to TRBJ2-3; perhaps TRBD1 as D (6 bases). The CDR3 consists of 14 residues. CDR1 is SGDLS, CDR2 YYNGEE, per germline. Trimming pared 4 bases from V and 5 bases from J, leaving 14 bases between. DNA for the CDR3: TGTGCCAGCAGCTCCTACAGGGTCGGAGATACGCAGTATTTT. Protein sequence: CASSSYRVGDTQYF.

The V call is TRBV5-1, the J call TRBJ2-7, with 8 bases lining up with TRBD1. The CDR3 is 15 residues long. The germline gives CDR1 SGHRS, CDR2 YFSETQ. Trimming cost V 3 bases and J 0 bases; bases outside gene matches: 5. CDR3 nucleotides: TGCGCCAGCAGCTCCCGACAGGGGTCCTCCTACGAGCAGTACTTC. Protein product: CASSSRQGSSYEQYF.

The table lists this clonotype with a few counts. The V gene is TRBV27, the J gene TRBJ2-7; D is tentatively TRBD1 or TRBD2 (6 bases each). Germline values: CDR1 MNHEY, CDR2 SMNVEV (reference sequence). There are 15 residues in the CDR3. The V end lost 0 bases, the J end lost 2 bases, and 11 bases lay between the germline ends. The CDR3 coding sequence is TGTGCCAGCAGTTTATCACAGGGAGGCACCTACGAGCAGTACTTC. This encodes CASSLSQGGTYEQYF.

The V call is TRBV29-1, the J call TRBJ2-1; D perhaps matches TRBD1 (5 bases). This CDR3 has 11 residues. Trimming removed 3 bases at V and 15 bases at J, with 15 bases between. CDR1 SQVTM and CDR2 ANQGSEA come from the germline V gene. The CDR3 DNA is TGCAGCGTTGACAGTGCTATCCAGGGGTTCTTC. This codes for CSVDSAIQGFF.

The rearrangement uses TRBV11-2 and TRBJ2-5; 10 bases map to TRBD2. The CDR3 spans 15 residues. V lost 3 bases, J lost 5 bases, and 6 bases stayed unmatched. The germline CDR1 and CDR2 sequences are SGHAT and FQNNGV. The chain's CDR3 is CASSLTSGSWETQYF. The CDR3 nucleotides read TGTGCCAGCAGCTTGACTAGCGGGTCCTGGGAGACCCAGTACTTC. The entire variable domain, with the rest obtained from reference TRBV11-2 and TRBJ2-5, is as follows: EAGVAQSPRYKIIEKRQSVAFWCNPISGHATLYWYQQILGQGPKLLIQFQNNGVVDDSQLPKDRFSAERLKGVDSTLKIQPAKLEDSAVYLCASSLTSGSWETQYFGPGTRLLVL.

The V and J genes are TRBV29-1 and TRBJ2-7; unclear D gene. The germline V and J ends were trimmed by 1 base and 2 bases, with 6 bases remaining between them. This CDR3 spans 12 amino acids. The germline V gene has CDR1 SQVTM and CDR2 ANQGSEA. As DNA, the CDR3 is TGCAGCGTTGAAGGCGGCGCCTACGAGCAGTACTTC. Its protein is CSVEGGAYEQYF.

This clonotype has just a few counts. This rearrangement joins TRBV28 to TRBJ2-7, with a weak D call TRBD1 (6 bases). CDR1 and CDR2 (germline): MDHEN, SYDVKM. The CDR3 consists of 12 residues. V was shortened by 7 bases and J by 2 bases, with 9 bases between the two germline ends. The CDR3 spells CASKGEPYEQYF. In DNA, the CDR3 is TGTGCCAGCAAGGGGGAGCCCTACGAGCAGTACTTC.

The V and J genes are TRBV29-1 and TRBJ2-3; 11 bases are shared with TRBD2. Germline assignment: CDR1 SQVTM and CDR2 ANQGSEA. The length of the CDR3 is 14 residues. V lost 4 bases, J lost 3 bases, and 3 bases stayed unmatched. CDR3 amino acids: CSVVLAGGTDTQYF. The CDR3 nucleotides are TGCAGCGTTGTGCTAGCGGGAGGTACAGATACGCAGTATTTT.

The V gene is TRBV3-1, the J gene TRBJ2-1; D is unresolved. Germline V gene lookup returns CDR1 LGHDT and CDR2 YNNKEL (reference sequence). This CDR3 is built from 13 residues. The V end was cut by 3 bases, the J end by 4 bases, with 7 bases between. CDR3 region: CASSQVNYNEQFF. CDR3 coding DNA: TGTGCCAGCAGCCAGGTCAATTACAATGAGCAGTTCTTC.

This clonotype has more than one count but fewer than ten. This sequence joins TRBV27 and TRBJ2-1, with TRBD1 matching 8 bases. After removal of 6 bases from V and 2 bases from J, the junction contained 12 bases not matched to a gene. The CDR3 is 17 residues long. Germline V gene data show CDR1 as MNHEY and CDR2 as SMNVEV (reference sequence). The CDR3 DNA follows: TGTGCCAGCAGACTAACCCCCCTCAGGGGGCCCTACAATGAGCAGTTCTTC. Its protein is CASRLTPLRGPYNEQFF.

The chain uses TRBV20-1 and TRBJ2-7; perhaps TRBD2 as D (6 bases). The V and J ends lost 6 bases and 5 bases respectively, with 17 bases between them. The CDR3 loop spans 13 amino acids. Germline loops: CDR1 DFQATT, CDR2 SNEGSKA (reference sequence). The CDR3 bases are TGCAGTGCGACCCCGGGACTTCAAGACGAGCAGTACTTC. It is translated as CSATPGLQDEQYF.

The J gene is TRBJ2-7, the V gene TRBV12-5; D might be TRBD2 (6 bases). Trimming cost V 6 bases and J 7 bases, with 16 bases left between them. The germline V gene has CDR1 LGHNT and CDR2 FRNRAP. The CDR3 is 13 amino acids. This chain's CDR3 is CASGWGEGSEQYF. Written as DNA, the CDR3 is TGTGCTAGTGGCTGGGGGGAAGGGAGTGAGCAGTACTTC.

This clonotype was recorded a few times. V and J are TRBV18 and TRBJ2-5; D is unclear. Germline assignment: CDR1 KGHSH and CDR2 LQKENI. V lost 3 bases and J 5 bases, leaving 7 bases between the germline ends. This CDR3 has 12 amino acids. Written as DNA, the CDR3 is TGTGCCAGCTCACCCCTCCAGGAGACCCAGTACTTC. This codes for CASSPLQETQYF.

The chain is built from TRBV7-9 and TRBJ2-7, with unresolved D. V was trimmed by 4 bases and J by 0 bases, leaving 7 bases between them. Germline CDR1 and CDR2: SEHNR and FQNEAQ (reference sequence). The CDR3 sequence is 13 residues long. The CDR3, as DNA: TGTGCCAGCAGCTCTCGGACCTCCTACGAGCAGTACTTC. This sequence encodes CASSSRTSYEQYF.

The J gene is TRBJ2-5, the V gene TRBV6-5; D is undetermined. The V end was cut by 2 bases, the J end by 1 base, with 8 bases between. The germline gives CDR1 MNHEY, CDR2 SVGAGI. The CDR3 runs to 14 residues. As DNA, the CDR3 is TGTGCCAGCAGTTACAGGAGTACCCAAGAGACCCAGTACTTC. Its protein product is CASSYRSTQETQYF.

The rearrangement joins TRBV24-1 to TRBJ1-1, with D perhaps matching TRBD1 (6 bases). Trimming shortened V by 7 bases and J by 1 base, and 9 bases separated the two germline ends. The V gene's germline CDR1 is KGHDR and CDR2 SFDVKD. The CDR3 covers 13 residues. The CDR3 loop reads CATRDSSNTEAFF. CDR3 DNA: TGTGCCACCAGGGACAGCTCGAACACTGAAGCTTTCTTT.

This clonotype was observed a few times. The chain has TRBV7-9 and TRBJ2-5; D tentatively reads TRBD1 or TRBD2 (5 bases each). The V end was cut by 5 bases, the J end by 2 bases, with 12 bases between. Germline V gene data show CDR1 as SEHNR and CDR2 as FQNEAQ (reference sequence). This CDR3 has 14 residues. The CDR3: CASSGDLRQETQYF. Written as DNA, the CDR3 is TGTGCCAGCAGCGGGGACCTTCGACAAGAGACCCAGTACTTC.

J is TRBJ1-1 and V is TRBV20-1, with TRBD1 matching over 7 bases. The CDR3 loop spans 13 amino acids. Germline values: CDR1 DFQATT, CDR2 SNEGSKA (reference sequence). Trimming removed 5 bases from V and 7 bases from J; junction bases left unmatched: 10. The CDR3 spells CSAHPRDRIEAFF. Here the CDR3 DNA reads TGCAGTGCTCACCCAAGGGACAGAATTGAAGCTTTCTTT.

The chain has TRBV27 and TRBJ2-6; possibly TRBD2 for D (8 bases). The V gene's germline CDR1 is MNHEY and CDR2 SMNVEV (reference sequence). Trimming cost V 5 bases and J 3 bases, with 20 bases left between them. The CDR3 length is 18 residues. The DNA of the CDR3 is TGTGCCAGCAGTCCCTCGGGAGGGGGCGCGTTTGGGGCCAACGTCCTGACTTTC. Its translation is CASSPSGGGAFGANVLTF.

The sample holds many counts of this clonotype. The CDR3 DNA is TGTGCCAGCAGCTTAGACACTCAACAAGAGACCCAGTACTTC. This sequence encodes CASSLDTQQETQYF. The chain links TRBV7-9 to TRBJ2-5; D remains ambiguous. The V gene lost 1 base and the J gene lost 2 bases, with 8 bases spanning the gap. Germline V CDR1 and CDR2: SEHNR, FQNEAQ (reference sequence). CDR3 size: 14 residues.

This clonotype was seen only a few times. V is TRBV24-1 and J is TRBJ1-1; D remains unclear. Germline values: CDR1 KGHDR, CDR2 SFDVKD. The V and J ends lost 2 bases and 1 base respectively, with 4 bases between them. This CDR3 is built from 13 residues. The CDR3 loop reads CATSDWGNTEAFF. In DNA form, the CDR3 reads TGTGCCACCAGTGATTGGGGGAACACTGAAGCTTTCTTT.

This clonotype turned up a few times. V and J are TRBV5-1 and TRBJ1-3; no definite D call. From germline, CDR1 is SGHRS and CDR2 YFSETQ. The CDR3 is 15 amino acids. Trimming stripped 0 bases from V and 0 bases from J, with 7 bases between. The CDR3 region has the DNA TGCGCCAGCAGCTTGGGGCAGAGCTCTGGAAACACCATATATTTT. This encodes CASSLGQSSGNTIYF.

This clonotype was seen ten or more times. The V call is TRBV29-1, the J call TRBJ2-1, with TRBD1 as a possible D gene (5 bases). Germline CDR1 reads SQVTM; CDR2 reads ANQGSEA. Trimming took 4 bases from V and 6 from J, leaving 10 bases between them. The CDR3 totals 12 residues. The CDR3 DNA sequence: TGCAGCGTTGTTTATAGGGGCAATGAGCAGTTCTTC. This gives the protein CSVVYRGNEQFF.

V and J are TRBV7-2 and TRBJ2-5, with 7 bases aligning to TRBD1. Germline V gene data show CDR1 as SGHTA and CDR2 as FQGNSA. CDR3 length: 16 residues. The V gene end was trimmed by 0 bases and the J gene end by 5 bases; junction bases not matched to a gene: 9. CDR3 residues: CASSLAGGLRGETQYF. CDR3 bases: TGTGCCAGCAGCTTAGCAGGGGGCCTCCGAGGGGAGACCCAGTACTTC.